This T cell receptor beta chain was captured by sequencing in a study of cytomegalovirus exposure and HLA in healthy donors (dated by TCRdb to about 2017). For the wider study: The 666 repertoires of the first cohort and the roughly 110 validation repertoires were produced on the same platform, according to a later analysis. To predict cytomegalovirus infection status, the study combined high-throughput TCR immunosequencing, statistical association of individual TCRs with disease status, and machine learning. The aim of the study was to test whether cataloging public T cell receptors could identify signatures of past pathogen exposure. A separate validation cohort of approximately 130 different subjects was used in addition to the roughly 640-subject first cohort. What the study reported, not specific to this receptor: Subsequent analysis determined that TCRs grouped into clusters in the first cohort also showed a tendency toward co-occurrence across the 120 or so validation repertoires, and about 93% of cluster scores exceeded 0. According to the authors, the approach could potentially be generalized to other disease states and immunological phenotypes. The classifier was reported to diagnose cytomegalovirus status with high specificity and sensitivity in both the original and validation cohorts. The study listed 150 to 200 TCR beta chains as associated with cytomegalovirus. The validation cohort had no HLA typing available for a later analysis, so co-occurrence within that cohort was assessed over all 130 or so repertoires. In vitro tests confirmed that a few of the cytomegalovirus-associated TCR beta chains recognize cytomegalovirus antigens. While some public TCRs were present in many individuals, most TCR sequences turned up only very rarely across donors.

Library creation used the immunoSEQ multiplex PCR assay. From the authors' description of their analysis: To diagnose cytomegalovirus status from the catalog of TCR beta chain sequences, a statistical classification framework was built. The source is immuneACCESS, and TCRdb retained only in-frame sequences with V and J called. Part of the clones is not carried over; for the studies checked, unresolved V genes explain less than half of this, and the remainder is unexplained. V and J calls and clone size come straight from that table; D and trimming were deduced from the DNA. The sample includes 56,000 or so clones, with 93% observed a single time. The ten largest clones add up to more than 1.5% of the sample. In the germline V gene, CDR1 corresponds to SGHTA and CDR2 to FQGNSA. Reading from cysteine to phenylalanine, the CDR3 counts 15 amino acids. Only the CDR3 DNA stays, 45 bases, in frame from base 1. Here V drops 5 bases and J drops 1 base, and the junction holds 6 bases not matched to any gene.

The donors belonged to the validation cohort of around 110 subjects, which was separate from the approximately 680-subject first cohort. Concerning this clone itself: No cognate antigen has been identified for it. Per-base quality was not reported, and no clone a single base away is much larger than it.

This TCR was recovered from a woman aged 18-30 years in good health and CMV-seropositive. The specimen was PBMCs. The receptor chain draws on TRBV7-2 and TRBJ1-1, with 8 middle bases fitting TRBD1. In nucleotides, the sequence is TGTGCCAGCAGCCCAGGGGGCGTCGGGAACACTGAAGCTTTCTTT. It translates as CASSPGGVGNTEAFF. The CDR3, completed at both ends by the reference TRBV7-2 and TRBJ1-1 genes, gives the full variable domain GAGVSQSPSNKVTEKGKDVELRCDPISGHTALYWYRQSLGQGLEFLIYFQGNSAPDKSGLPSDRFSAERTGGSVSTLTIQRTQQEDSAVYLCASSPGGVGNTEAFFGQGTRLTVV.